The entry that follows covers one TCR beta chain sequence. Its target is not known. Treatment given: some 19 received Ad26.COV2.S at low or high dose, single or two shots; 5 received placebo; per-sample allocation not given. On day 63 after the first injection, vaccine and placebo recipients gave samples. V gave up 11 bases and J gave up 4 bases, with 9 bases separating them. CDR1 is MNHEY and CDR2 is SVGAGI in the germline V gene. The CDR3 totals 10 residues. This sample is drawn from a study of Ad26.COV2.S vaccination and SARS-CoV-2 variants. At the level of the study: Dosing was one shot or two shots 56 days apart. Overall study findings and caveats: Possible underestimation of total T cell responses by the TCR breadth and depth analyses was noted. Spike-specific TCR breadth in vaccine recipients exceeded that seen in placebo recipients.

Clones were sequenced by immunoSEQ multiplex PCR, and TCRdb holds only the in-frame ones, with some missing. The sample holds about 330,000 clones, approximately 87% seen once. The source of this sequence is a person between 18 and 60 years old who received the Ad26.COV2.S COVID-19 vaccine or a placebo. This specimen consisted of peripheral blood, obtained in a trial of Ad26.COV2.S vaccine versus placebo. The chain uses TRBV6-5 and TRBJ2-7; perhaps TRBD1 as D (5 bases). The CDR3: CAVGPYEQYF. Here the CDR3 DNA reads TGTGCCGTGGGGCCTTACGAGCAGTACTTC.